The 6 T cell receptor beta chains reported below all come from one sample, sequenced in a study of early T cells in non-severe SARS-CoV-2 infection. TCRdb analysed the 5' RACE reads with MiXCR anew, one entry per CDR3 protein. The data show 100,000 to 150,000 distinct CDR3 sequences, under 15% seen once. Source material: whole blood. These receptors originate from an adult who was a healthcare worker with PCR-confirmed SARS-CoV-2 infection or an uninfected control (not recorded which).

The J gene is TRBJ2-5, the V gene TRBV6-6; 8 nucleotides match TRBD1. With 0 bases clipped from V and 6 bases from J, the junction kept 3 bases outside the gene matches. The CDR3 is 14 amino acids. Germline V CDR1 and CDR2: MNHNY, SVGAGI (reference sequence). This chain's CDR3 is CASSYSDRGKTQYF. CDR3 coding DNA: TGTGCCAGCAGTTACTCAGACAGGGGAAAGACCCAGTACTTC.

The chain combines TRBV9 with TRBJ1-1, with D possibly TRBD1 on 6 matching bases. CDR3 size: 17 residues. Deletions cut 0 bases from V and 4 bases from J, with 19 bases between. Germline-derived CDR1 and CDR2 are SGDLS and YYNGEE. In nucleotides, the CDR3 is TGTGCCAGCAGCGTAGAGGGTGGGGGCGCGAGGGGCACTGAAGCTTTCTTT. This encodes CASSVEGGGARGTEAFF.

This chain links TRBV5-1 with TRBJ2-2; TRBD1 matches 9 bases. Per germline, CDR1 SGHRS and CDR2 YFSETQ. The CDR3 consists of 16 residues. V dropped 3 bases and J dropped 3; count of bases not matched to a gene: 6. The CDR3 is CASSSTGGGYTGELFF. The CDR3, as DNA: TGCGCCAGCAGCTCTACAGGGGGCGGATACACCGGGGAGCTGTTTTTT.

This clonotype has at least ten counts. This sequence joins TRBV12-3 or TRBV12-4 and TRBJ1-1; D call uncertain. This CDR3 comprises 15 residues. V lost 5 bases and J 1 base, leaving 14 bases between the germline ends. As DNA, the CDR3 is TGTGCCAGCAGTCCACGGTGGGGTCCGAACACTGAAGCTTTCTTT. This gives the protein CASSPRWGPNTEAFF.

This clonotype has just a few counts. This chain connects TRBV7-3 to TRBJ2-7; 11 positions agree with TRBD2. The V gene's germline CDR1 is SGHTA and CDR2 FQGTGA. The CDR3 has 14 amino acids. V was clipped by 5 bases and J by 5 bases; unmatched bases: 5. In DNA, the CDR3 is TGTGCCAGCAGCGTAGGGACTAGCGGAAACGAGCAGTACTTC. Its translation is CASSVGTSGNEQYF.

The chain links TRBV9 to TRBJ1-2; a weak D match, TRBD1 (6 bases). V was trimmed by 3 bases and J by 4 bases, leaving 13 bases between them. The CDR3 spans 14 residues. Germline V lookup: CDR1 SGDLS, CDR2 YYNGEE. CDR3 sequence: CASSADSTSYGYTF. The CDR3 DNA reads as TGTGCCAGCAGCGCGGACAGCACTAGCTATGGCTACACCTTC.